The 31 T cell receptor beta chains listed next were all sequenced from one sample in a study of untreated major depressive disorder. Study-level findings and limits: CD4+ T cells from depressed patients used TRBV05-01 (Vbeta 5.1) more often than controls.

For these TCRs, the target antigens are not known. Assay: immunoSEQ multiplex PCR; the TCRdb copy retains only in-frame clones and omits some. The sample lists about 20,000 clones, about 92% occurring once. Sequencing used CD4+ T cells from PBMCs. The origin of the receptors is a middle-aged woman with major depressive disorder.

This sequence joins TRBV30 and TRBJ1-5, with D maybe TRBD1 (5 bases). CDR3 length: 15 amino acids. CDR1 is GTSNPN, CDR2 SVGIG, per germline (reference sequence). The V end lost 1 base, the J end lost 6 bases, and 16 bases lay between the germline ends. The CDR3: CAWSGPGRAGQPQHF. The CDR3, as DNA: TGTGCCTGGAGTGGGCCGGGGCGGGCTGGTCAGCCCCAGCATTTT. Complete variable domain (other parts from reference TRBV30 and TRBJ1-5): SQTIHQWPATLVQPVGSPLSLECTVEGTSNPNLYWYRQAAGRGLQLLFYSVGIGQISSEVPQNLSASRPQDRQFILSSKKLLLSDSGFYLCAWSGPGRAGQPQHFGDGTRLSIL.

The CDR3 sequence: CASSQGGRAFNTEAFF. In DNA, the CDR3 is TGCGCCAGCAGCCAAGGGGGCCGGGCCTTTAACACTGAAGCTTTCTTT. The chain couples TRBV4-1 to TRBJ1-1; D possibly corresponds to TRBD1 (5 bases). V was cut by 1 base and J by 2 bases, with 14 bases left in between. Per germline, CDR1 MGHRA and CDR2 YSYEKL. The CDR3 has 16 residues.

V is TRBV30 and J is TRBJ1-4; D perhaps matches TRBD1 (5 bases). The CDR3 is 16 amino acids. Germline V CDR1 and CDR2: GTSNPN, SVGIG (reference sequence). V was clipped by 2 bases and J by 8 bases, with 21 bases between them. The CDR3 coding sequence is TGTGCCTGGAGTCCAAACGGGGACCTCCGGGCGGAAAAACTGTTTTTT. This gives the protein CAWSPNGDLRAEKLFF. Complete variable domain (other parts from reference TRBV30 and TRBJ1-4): SQTIHQWPATLVQPVGSPLSLECTVEGTSNPNLYWYRQAAGRGLQLLFYSVGIGQISSEVPQNLSASRPQDRQFILSSKKLLLSDSGFYLCAWSPNGDLRAEKLFFGSGTQLSVL.

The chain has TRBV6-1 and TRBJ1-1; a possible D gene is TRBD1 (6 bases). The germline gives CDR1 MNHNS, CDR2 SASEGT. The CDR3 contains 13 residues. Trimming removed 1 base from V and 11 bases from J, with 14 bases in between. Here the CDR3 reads CASSEGTAVRAFF. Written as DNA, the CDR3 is TGTGCCAGCAGTGAAGGGACAGCAGTCAGGGCTTTCTTT.

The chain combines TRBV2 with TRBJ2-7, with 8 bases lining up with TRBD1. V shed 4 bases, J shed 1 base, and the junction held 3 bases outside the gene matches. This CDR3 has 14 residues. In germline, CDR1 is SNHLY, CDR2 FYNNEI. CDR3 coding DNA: TGTGCCAGCAGTGCCGGGACAGGTTCCTACGAGCAGTACTTC. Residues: CASSAGTGSYEQYF.

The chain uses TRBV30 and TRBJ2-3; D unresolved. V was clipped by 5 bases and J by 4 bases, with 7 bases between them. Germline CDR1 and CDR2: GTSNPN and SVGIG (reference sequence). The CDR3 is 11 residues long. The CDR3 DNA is TGTGCCTGGGAAAACGCAGATACGCAGTATTTT. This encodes CAWENADTQYF.

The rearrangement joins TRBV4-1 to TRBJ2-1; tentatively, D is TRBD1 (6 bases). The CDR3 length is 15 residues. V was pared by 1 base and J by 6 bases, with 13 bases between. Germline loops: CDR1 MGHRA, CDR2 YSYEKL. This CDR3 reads CASSQGSDRLNEQFF. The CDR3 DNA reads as TGCGCCAGCAGCCAAGGTTCGGACAGACTCAATGAGCAGTTCTTC.

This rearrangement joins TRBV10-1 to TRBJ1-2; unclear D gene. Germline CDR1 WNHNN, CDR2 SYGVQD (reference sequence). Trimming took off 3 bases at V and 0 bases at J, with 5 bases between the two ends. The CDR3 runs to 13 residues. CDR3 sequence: CASSDSANYGYTF. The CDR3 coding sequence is TGCGCCAGCAGTGACAGCGCTAACTATGGCTACACCTTC.

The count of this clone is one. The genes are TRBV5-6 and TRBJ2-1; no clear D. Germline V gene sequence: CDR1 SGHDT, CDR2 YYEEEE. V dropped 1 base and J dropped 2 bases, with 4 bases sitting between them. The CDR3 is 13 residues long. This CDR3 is CASSLFPYNEQFF. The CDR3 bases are TGTGCCAGCAGCTTGTTTCCCTACAATGAGCAGTTCTTC.

The CDR3 DNA follows: TGTGCCAGCAGTATCGGGACCGTCTATGGCTACACCTTC. It encodes CASSIGTVYGYTF. The V and J genes are TRBV25-1 and TRBJ1-2; possibly TRBD1 for D (5 bases). Germline V gene sequence: CDR1 MGHDK, CDR2 SYGVNS. The V gene lost 5 bases and the J gene lost 4 bases, with 11 bases spanning the gap. This CDR3 has 13 residues.

The chain's CDR3 is CASSILRTGTYEQYF. The CDR3 bases are TGTGCCAGTAGTATACTCCGGACGGGGACCTACGAGCAGTACTTC. The chain uses TRBV19 and TRBJ2-7; D may be TRBD2 (5 bases). Germline CDR1 and CDR2: LNHDA and SQIVND (reference sequence). V was shortened by 2 bases and J by 2 bases, with 13 bases between the two germline ends. This CDR3 is built from 15 residues.

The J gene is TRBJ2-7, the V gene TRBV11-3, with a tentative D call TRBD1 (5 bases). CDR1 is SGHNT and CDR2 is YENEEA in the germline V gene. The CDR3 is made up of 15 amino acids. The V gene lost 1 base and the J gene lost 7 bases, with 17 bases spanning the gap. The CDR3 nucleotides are TGTGCCAGCAGCTTAGTACTTGTACAGGTACGAGAGCAGTACTTC. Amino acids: CASSLVLVQVREQYF.

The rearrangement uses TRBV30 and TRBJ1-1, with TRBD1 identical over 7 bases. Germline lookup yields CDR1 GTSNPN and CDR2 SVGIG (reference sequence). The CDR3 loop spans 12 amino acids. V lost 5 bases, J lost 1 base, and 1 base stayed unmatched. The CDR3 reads CAWDRANTEAFF. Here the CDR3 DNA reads TGTGCCTGGGACAGGGCGAACACTGAAGCTTTCTTT. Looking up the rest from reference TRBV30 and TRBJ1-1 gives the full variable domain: SQTIHQWPATLVQPVGSPLSLECTVEGTSNPNLYWYRQAAGRGLQLLFYSVGIGQISSEVPQNLSASRPQDRQFILSSKKLLLSDSGFYLCAWDRANTEAFFGQGTRLTVV.

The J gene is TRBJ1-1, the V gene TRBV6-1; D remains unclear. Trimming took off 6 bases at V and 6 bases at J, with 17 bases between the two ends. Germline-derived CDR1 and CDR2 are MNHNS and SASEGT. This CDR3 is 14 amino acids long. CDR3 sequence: CASRERVVVAEAFF. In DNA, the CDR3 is TGTGCCAGCAGGGAACGGGTGGTAGTGGCTGAAGCTTTCTTT.

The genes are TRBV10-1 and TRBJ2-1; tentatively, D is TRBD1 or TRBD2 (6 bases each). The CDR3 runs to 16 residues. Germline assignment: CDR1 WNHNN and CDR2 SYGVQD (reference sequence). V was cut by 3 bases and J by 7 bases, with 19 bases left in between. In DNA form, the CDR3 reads TGCGCCAGCAGTGAATCCACTGGGGGGCTTTGGAATGAGCAGTTCTTC. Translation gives CASSESTGGLWNEQFF.

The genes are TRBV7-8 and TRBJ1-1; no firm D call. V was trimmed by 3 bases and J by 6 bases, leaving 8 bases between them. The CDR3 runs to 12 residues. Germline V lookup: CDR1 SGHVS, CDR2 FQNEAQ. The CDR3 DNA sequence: TGTGCCAGCAGCTTTCACAGTTCTGAAGCTTTCTTT. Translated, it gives CASSFHSSEAFF. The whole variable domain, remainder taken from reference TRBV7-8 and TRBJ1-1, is GAGVSQSPRYKVAKRGQDVALRCDPISGHVSLFWYQQALGQGPEFLTYFQNEAQLDKSGLPSDRFFAERPEGSVSTLKIQRTQQEDSAVYLCASSFHSSEAFFGQGTRLTVV.

The chain's CDR3 is CASSWTGGYTF. The CDR3 nucleotides read TGCGCCAGCAGCTGGACAGGAGGCTACACCTTC. The chain links TRBV4-1 to TRBJ1-2, with 7 positions matching TRBD1. CDR1 MGHRA and CDR2 YSYEKL come from the germline V gene. The length of the CDR3 is 11 residues. After removal of 5 bases from V and 8 bases from J, the junction contained 2 bases not matched to a gene.

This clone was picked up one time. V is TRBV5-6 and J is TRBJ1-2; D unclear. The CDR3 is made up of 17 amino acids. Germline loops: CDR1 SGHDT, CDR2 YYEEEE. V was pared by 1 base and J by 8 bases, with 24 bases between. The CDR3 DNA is TGTGCCAGCAGCTTGTTGATGAAGTCACTCCGAGCGGGAGGCTACACCTTC. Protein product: CASSLLMKSLRAGGYTF.

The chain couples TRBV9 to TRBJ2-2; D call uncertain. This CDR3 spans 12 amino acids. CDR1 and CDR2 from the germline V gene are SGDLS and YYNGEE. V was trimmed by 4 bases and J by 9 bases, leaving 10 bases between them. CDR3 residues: CASSSHSRELFF. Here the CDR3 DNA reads TGTGCCAGCAGCTCACATAGCCGGGAGCTGTTTTTT.

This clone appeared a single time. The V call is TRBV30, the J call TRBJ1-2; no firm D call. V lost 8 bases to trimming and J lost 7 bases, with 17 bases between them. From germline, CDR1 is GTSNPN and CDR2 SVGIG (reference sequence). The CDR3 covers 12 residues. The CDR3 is CAHGRGLGGYTF. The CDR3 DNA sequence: TGTGCCCATGGAAGAGGATTAGGTGGCTACACCTTC.

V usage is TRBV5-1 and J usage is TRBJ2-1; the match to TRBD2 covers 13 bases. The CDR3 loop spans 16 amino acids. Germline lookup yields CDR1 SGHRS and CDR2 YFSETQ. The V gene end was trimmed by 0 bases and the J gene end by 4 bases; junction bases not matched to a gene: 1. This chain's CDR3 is CASSLEGLAGYNEQFF. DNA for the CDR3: TGCGCCAGCAGCTTGGAGGGACTAGCGGGGTACAATGAGCAGTTCTTC.

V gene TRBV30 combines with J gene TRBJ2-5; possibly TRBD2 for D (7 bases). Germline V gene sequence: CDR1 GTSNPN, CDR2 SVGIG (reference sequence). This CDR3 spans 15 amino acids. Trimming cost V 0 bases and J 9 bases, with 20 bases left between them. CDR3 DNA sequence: TGTGCCTGGAGTGTATTGGGGGCGGGGGCCCCAGCCCAGTACTTC. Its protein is CAWSVLGAGAPAQYF.

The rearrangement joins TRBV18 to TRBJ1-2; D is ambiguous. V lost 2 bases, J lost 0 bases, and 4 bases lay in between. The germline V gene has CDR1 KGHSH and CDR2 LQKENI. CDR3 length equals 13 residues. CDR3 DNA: TGTGCCAGCTCACCAGGATCTAACTATGGCTACACCTTC. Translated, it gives CASSPGSNYGYTF. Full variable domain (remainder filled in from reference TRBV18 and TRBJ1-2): NAGVMQNPRHLVRRRGQEARLRCSPMKGHSHVYWYRQLPEEGLKFMVYLQKENIIDESGMPKERFSAEFPKEGPSILRIQQVVRGDSAAYFCASSPGSNYGYTFGSGTRLTVV.

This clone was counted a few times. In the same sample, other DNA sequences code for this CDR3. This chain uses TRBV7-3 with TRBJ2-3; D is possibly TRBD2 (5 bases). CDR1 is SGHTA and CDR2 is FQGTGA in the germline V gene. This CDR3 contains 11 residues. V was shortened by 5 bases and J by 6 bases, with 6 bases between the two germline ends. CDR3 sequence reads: CASSLADTQYF. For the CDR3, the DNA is TGTGCCAGCAGCCTAGCTGATACGCAGTATTTT.

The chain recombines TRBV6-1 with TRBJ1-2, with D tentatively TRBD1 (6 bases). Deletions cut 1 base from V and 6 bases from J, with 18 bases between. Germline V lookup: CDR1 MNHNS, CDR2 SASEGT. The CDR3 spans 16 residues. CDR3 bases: TGTGCCAGCAGTGAAGTGCCGACAGGCGTTGGGCATGGCTACACCTTC. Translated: CASSEVPTGVGHGYTF.

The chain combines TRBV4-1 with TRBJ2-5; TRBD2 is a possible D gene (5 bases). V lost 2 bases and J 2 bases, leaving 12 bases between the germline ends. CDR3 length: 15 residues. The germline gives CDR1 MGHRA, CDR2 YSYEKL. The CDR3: CASSQFRTGQETQYF. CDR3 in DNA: TGCGCCAGCAGCCAATTTCGGACTGGACAAGAGACCCAGTACTTC.

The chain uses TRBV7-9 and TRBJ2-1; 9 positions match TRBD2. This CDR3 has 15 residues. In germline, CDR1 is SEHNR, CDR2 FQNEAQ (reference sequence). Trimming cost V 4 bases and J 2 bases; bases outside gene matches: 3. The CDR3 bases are TGTGCCAGCAGCTGGAGCGGGGGGACCTACAATGAGCAGTTCTTC. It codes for CASSWSGGTYNEQFF.

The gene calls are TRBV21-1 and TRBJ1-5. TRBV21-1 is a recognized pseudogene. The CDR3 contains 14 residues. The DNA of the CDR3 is TGTGCCAGCAGCAAATTCTCGGGCAATCAGCCCCAGCATTTT. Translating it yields CASSKFSGNQPQHF.

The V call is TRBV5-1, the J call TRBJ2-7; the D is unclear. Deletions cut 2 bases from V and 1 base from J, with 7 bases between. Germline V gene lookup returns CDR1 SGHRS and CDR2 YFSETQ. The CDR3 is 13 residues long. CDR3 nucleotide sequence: TGCGCCAGCAGCTTAGGCAGGTCCTACGAGCAGTACTTC. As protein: CASSLGRSYEQYF.

The CDR3 region has the DNA TGTGCCAGCAGCCCCGGTGGGGTTGGCATTCAGTACTTC. It encodes CASSPGGVGIQYF. The chain recombines TRBV11-2 with TRBJ2-4; no definite D call. The ends were cut back, 5 bases at V and 9 bases at J, with 14 bases in the middle. Germline V CDR1 and CDR2: SGHAT, FQNNGV. This CDR3 has 13 residues.

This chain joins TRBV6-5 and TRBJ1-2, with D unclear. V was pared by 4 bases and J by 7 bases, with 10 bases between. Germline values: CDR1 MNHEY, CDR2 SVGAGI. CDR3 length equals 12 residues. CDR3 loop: CASSWAGGGYTF. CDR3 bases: TGTGCCAGCAGTTGGGCTGGAGGTGGCTACACCTTC.